This record covers a single T cell receptor beta chain. Methods used by the authors: Quantification of nucleated cells was approximated via reference gene primer amplification. The protocol was immunoSEQ multiplex PCR, while the TCRdb copy is restricted to in-frame clones and leaves out a portion. The DNA was the basis for D and trimming; V, J and clone size are from that table. The table includes fewer than 60,000 clones, 85% to 90% detected once. The data originate from a study of blood T cell repertoires in COVID-19. Background on the study: Acute and convalescent COVID-19 specimens originated in the United States, Italy and Spain. T cells, B-cell-depleted T cells, or PBMCs supplied cDNA or gDNA.

The CDR3 extends over 14 amino acids. V was clipped by 6 bases and J by 4 bases; unmatched bases: 4. Germline values: CDR1 MNHNY, CDR2 SVGAGI (reference sequence). V is TRBV6-6 and J is TRBJ1-5; 9 positions agree with TRBD1. The TCR comes from a man aged 80 or over with active or convalescent COVID-19. The sequencing sample was made of peripheral blood. For the CDR3, the DNA is TGTGCCAGCAGACGAGGACAGGGGAATCAGCCCCAGCATTTT. Its protein is CASRRGQGNQPQHF.